Presented here are 17 T cell receptor beta chains from one specimen sequenced in a study of blood T cell repertoires in COVID-19. Sequencing was performed with immunoSEQ multiplex PCR; in TCRdb, only in-frame clones are kept and a portion is missing. The profile covers 350,000 or so clones, with more than 70% appearing a single time and around 4% taken by the ten largest. The sample was peripheral blood. These receptors were taken from a woman aged 55-70 years with COVID-19, enrolled during active disease.

V usage is TRBV7-9 and J usage is TRBJ1-4; D gene ambiguous. The CDR3 has 15 amino acids. V lost 5 bases and J 8 bases, leaving 18 bases between the germline ends. CDR1 and CDR2 (germline): SEHNR, FQNEAQ (reference sequence). CDR3 sequence (DNA): TGTGCCAGCAGCCTTTACCTTGTCGGGTGGGAAAAACTGTTTTTT. Its protein product is CASSLYLVGWEKLFF.

This rearrangement joins TRBV14 to TRBJ1-2; D is unclear. V was cut by 4 bases and J by 8 bases, with 20 bases left in between. This CDR3 is built from 15 residues. Germline V gene sequence: CDR1 SGHDN, CDR2 FVKESK. The CDR3 nucleotides read TGTGCCAGCAGCCCGAGCCGCTTATCTAGCGGGGGCTACACCTTC. Residues: CASSPSRLSSGGYTF.

The V call is TRBV9, the J call TRBJ1-2; 8 positions match TRBD1. With V trimmed by 0 bases and J by 6 bases, 1 base remained unmatched. The CDR3 is made up of 13 amino acids. CDR1 and CDR2 (germline): SGDLS, YYNGEE. This CDR3 reads CASSVGTGHGYTF. The CDR3 region has the DNA TGTGCCAGCAGCGTAGGGACAGGGCATGGCTACACCTTC.

V is TRBV30 and J is TRBJ1-6; 10 bases are shared with TRBD1. The CDR3 is 16 amino acids. Germline lookup yields CDR1 GTSNPN and CDR2 SVGIG (reference sequence). J gave up 4 bases and V 3 bases, and 6 bases lay outside the gene matches. The CDR3 loop is CAWSRDRGTYNSPLHF. The CDR3, as DNA: TGTGCCTGGAGCCGGGACAGGGGTACTTATAATTCACCCCTCCACTTT.

The rearrangement joins TRBV19 to TRBJ2-3; TRBD2 matches at 7 bases. Trimming at V came to 8 bases and at J to 2 bases, leaving 4 bases not matched to a gene. Germline V CDR1 and CDR2: LNHDA, SQIVND (reference sequence). The CDR3 has 13 amino acids. The CDR3 sequence: CASRRDYTDTQYF. CDR3 coding DNA: TGTGCCAGTCGAAGGGACTACACAGATACGCAGTATTTT.

The V and J genes are TRBV6-2 or TRBV6-3 and TRBJ1-3, with D possibly being TRBD1 (6 bases). CDR3 length: 18 residues. The V gene lost 5 bases and the J gene lost 2 bases, with 22 bases spanning the gap. Germline CDR1 and CDR2: MNHEY and SVGEGT. Here the CDR3 DNA reads TGTGCCAGCAGTGCCGACAGGTTAGGTTGGCTGACTGGAAACACCATATATTTT. This gives the protein CASSADRLGWLTGNTIYF.

The chain recombines TRBV28 with TRBJ1-5, with 8 bases that match TRBD1. J was trimmed by 0 bases and V by 7 bases; bases with no gene match: 5. CDR1 MDHEN and CDR2 SYDVKM come from the germline V gene. The CDR3 spans 15 residues. The DNA of the CDR3 is TGTGCCAGCAAAGCAGGGGGCCCTAGCAATCAGCCCCAGCATTTT. Amino acid sequence: CASKAGGPSNQPQHF. Combining the CDR3 with reference TRBV28 and TRBJ1-5 gives the whole variable domain DVKVTQSSRYLVKRTGEKVFLECVQDMDHENMFWYRQDPGLGLRLIYFSYDVKMKEKGDIPEGYSVSREKKERFSLILESASTNQTSMYLCASKAGGPSNQPQHFGDGTRLSIL.

The rearrangement uses TRBV2 and TRBJ1-4, with 11 positions matching TRBD1. CDR1 is SNHLY, CDR2 FYNNEI, per germline. The ends lost 8 bases at V and 8 bases at J; junction bases unmatched: 10. This CDR3 has 15 residues. As DNA, the CDR3 is TGTGCCAGCTTCTCCGGACAGGGGGCTCGGGAAAAACTGTTTTTT. Residues: CASFSGQGAREKLFF. Using reference TRBV2 and TRBJ1-4 for the parts outside the CDR3, the full variable domain is EPEVTQTPSHQVTQMGQEVILRCVPISNHLYFYWYRQILGQKVEFLVSFYNNEISEKSEIFDDQFSVERPDGSNFTLKIRSTKLEDSAMYFCASFSGQGAREKLFFGSGTQLSVL.

The chain couples TRBV9 to TRBJ1-4; 8 bases are a match to TRBD1. With V trimmed by 0 bases and J by 7 bases, 2 bases remained unmatched. The CDR3 length is 14 residues. CDR1 is SGDLS, CDR2 YYNGEE, per germline. The CDR3 coding sequence is TGTGCCAGCAGCGTAGTCGGGACAGGTGAAAAACTGTTTTTT. This encodes CASSVVGTGEKLFF.

Note on this clone: Other DNA sequences in the same sample also yield this CDR3. The chain has TRBV3-1 (or the pseudogene TRBV3-2) and TRBJ1-2; D unclear. This CDR3 is 12 amino acids long. V was shortened by 2 bases and J by 4 bases, with 5 bases between the two germline ends. Germline V gene lookup returns CDR1 LGHDT and CDR2 YNNKEL (reference sequence). CDR3 region: CASSQSLYGYTF. The CDR3 nucleotides are TGTGCCAGCAGCCAAAGCCTCTATGGCTACACCTTC.

The chain has TRBV7-9 and TRBJ1-1; possible D gene TRBD1, 5 bases. Per the germline V gene, CDR1 is SEHNR and CDR2 is FQNEAQ (reference sequence). The CDR3 consists of 15 residues. V was clipped by 5 bases and J by 6 bases, with 19 bases between them. In DNA, the CDR3 is TGTGCCAGCAGCCTACGGGATCAAGCGGGGGCTGAAGCTTTCTTT. The encoded protein is CASSLRDQAGAEAFF.

The genes are TRBV19 and TRBJ2-1; 7 bases match TRBD2. The V gene end was trimmed by 3 bases and the J gene end by 9 bases; junction bases not matched to a gene: 11. Germline V lookup: CDR1 LNHDA, CDR2 SQIVND (reference sequence). The CDR3 extends over 15 amino acids. CDR3 loop: CASSIGGGSRFEQFF. The CDR3 coding sequence is TGTGCCAGTAGTATTGGGGGGGGAAGCAGATTTGAGCAGTTCTTC.

The chain has TRBV10-2 and TRBJ1-2, with 12 bases that match TRBD1. The CDR3 sequence is 16 residues long. V lost 4 bases, J lost 4 bases, and 7 bases stayed unmatched. Germline V lookup: CDR1 WSHSY, CDR2 SAAADI. The CDR3 protein is CASSGGQGALSYGYTF. The CDR3 DNA reads as TGCGCCAGCAGTGGGGGACAGGGGGCGTTAAGCTATGGCTACACCTTC.

This chain joins TRBV5-1 and TRBJ1-1; possibly TRBD1 for D (5 bases). The V gene lost 0 bases and the J gene lost 4 bases, with 16 bases spanning the gap. From germline, CDR1 is SGHRS and CDR2 YFSETQ. CDR3 length: 16 residues. CDR3 sequence: CASSLVQGGIGTEAFF. The CDR3 DNA reads TGCGCCAGCAGCTTGGTTCAGGGTGGGATAGGCACTGAAGCTTTCTTT.

This clone came up once. The chain carries TRBV5-1 and TRBJ2-7; weak D call: TRBD2 (6 bases). This CDR3 has 14 residues. V lost 0 bases to trimming and J lost 6 bases, with 13 bases between them. The germline gives CDR1 SGHRS, CDR2 YFSETQ. CDR3 protein: CASSLDRGGLEQYF. The CDR3 coding sequence is TGCGCCAGCAGCTTGGATAGGGGAGGTCTCGAGCAGTACTTC.

V and J are TRBV7-2 and TRBJ2-7; D is unresolved. The V end lost 3 bases, the J end lost 3 bases, and 9 bases lay between the germline ends. From germline, CDR1 is SGHTA and CDR2 FQGNSA. This CDR3 comprises 13 residues. The CDR3 DNA reads as TGTGCCAGCAGCTTCGACCTAGGCTACGAGCAGTACTTC. Protein product: CASSFDLGYEQYF.

V usage is TRBV9 and J usage is TRBJ1-2; D may be TRBD1 (6 bases). The CDR3 spans 15 residues. Germline V gene lookup returns CDR1 SGDLS and CDR2 YYNGEE. The V end was cut by 0 bases, the J end by 5 bases, with 14 bases between. CDR3 DNA: TGTGCCAGCAGCGTAGTAGGGACAAGTCCGTATGGCTACACCTTC. Its protein is CASSVVGTSPYGYTF.